Listed below are T cell receptor beta chains from one sample, sequenced in a study of T cells in Graves' hyperthyroidism and ophthalmopathy. TCRdb reprocessed the multiplex PCR reads with MiXCR, giving one entry per CDR3 protein. The repertoire includes around 600,000 distinct CDR3 sequences, roughly 46% of them detected once, and less than 9% sits in the top ten. The sequenced sample consisted of peripheral blood or thyroid tissue (not recorded which). The source is an adult man with Graves' disease, either hyperthyroidism or ophthalmopathy (not recorded which). Each CDR3 is given with its conserved first and last residue. The D gene is left open where the match is weak. Expanded clones get a size class; other rows say once, few or many, or leave the size out.

DNA: TGTGCCAGCAGCCAAGGGGGCACCGTCTATGGCTACACCTTC
CDR3: CASSQGGTVYGYTF
D: TRBD1
J: TRBJ1-2
size: few
V: TRBV7-4

DNA: TGTGCCAGCAGAAAGGAGGGATTTAACACTGAAGCTTTCTTT
CDR3: CASRKEGFNTEAFF
D: NA
J: TRBJ1-1
size: NA
V: TRBV6-1

DNA: TGTGCCAGCAGCTATATGAGCGGGGGGGCACGTGAGACCCAGTACTTC
CDR3: CASSYMSGGARETQYF
D: TRBD2
J: TRBJ2-5
size: NA
V: TRBV7-9

DNA: TGTGCCAGCAGCGCGGACAGGGCACAAGAGACCCAGTACTTC
CDR3: CASSADRAQETQYF
D: TRBD1
J: TRBJ2-5
size: NA
V: TRBV9

DNA: TGCAGTGCTAGAGCCGGGACAGGGGGCAAATACGAGCAGTACTTC
CDR3: CSARAGTGGKYEQYF
D: TRBD1
J: TRBJ2-7
size: NA
V: TRBV20-1

DNA: TGTGCCAGCAGTACCGGGGGGGGATTCGACTATGGCTACACCTTC
CDR3: CASSTGGGFDYGYTF
D: NA
J: TRBJ1-2
size: few
V: TRBV2

DNA: TGTGCCAGCAGTTGGACAGCACAAGAGACCCAGTACTTC
CDR3: CASSWTAQETQYF
D: NA
J: TRBJ2-5
size: many
V: TRBV7-6

DNA: TGCAGCGTTGAGGGGGAGGAAAAACTGTTTTTT
CDR3: CSVEGEEKLFF
D: NA
J: TRBJ1-4
size: once
V: TRBV29-1

DNA: TGTGCCAGCAGCTCGATACCGGGACCCCAAGAGACCCAGTACTTC
CDR3: CASSSIPGPQETQYF
D: NA
J: TRBJ2-5
size: few
V: TRBV7-9

DNA: TGCGCCAGCAGCTCGCGACAGGGATTTGCGGAAGGCTACACCTTC
CDR3: CASSSRQGFAEGYTF
D: TRBD1
J: TRBJ1-2
size: NA
V: TRBV5-1

DNA: TGTGCCAGCAGTTTTCGGGGGCATAGTTCCTACGAGCAGTACTTC
CDR3: CASSFRGHSSYEQYF
D: NA
J: TRBJ2-7
size: NA
V: TRBV6-5

DNA: TGCGCCAGCAGCCAAGATCAGTGGGCAACTAATGAAAAACTGTTTTTT
CDR3: CASSQDQWATNEKLFF
D: NA
J: TRBJ1-4
size: few
V: TRBV4-1

DNA: TGTGCCAGCAGCTTCCGGGACAGGGCTAACTACGAGCAGTACTTC
CDR3: CASSFRDRANYEQYF
D: TRBD1
J: TRBJ2-7
size: NA
V: TRBV7-9

DNA: TGCAGCGTGACGCGGGGGTCTAATGAAAAACTGTTTTTT
CDR3: CSVTRGSNEKLFF
D: NA
J: TRBJ1-4
size: NA
V: TRBV29-1

DNA: TGCGCCAGCAGCTCGCCGGAAACGGGACGGAAGAACACTGAAGCTTTCTTT
CDR3: CASSSPETGRKNTEAFF
D: NA
J: TRBJ1-1
size: few
V: TRBV5-1

DNA: TGTGCCAGCAGCCCACCCGGGAATCGGGGCAATCAGCCCCAGCATTTT
CDR3: CASSPPGNRGNQPQHF
D: NA
J: TRBJ1-5
size: many
V: TRBV25-1

DNA: TGTGCCACCAGCAGAGCCGGGACAGGGCGGACTAATGAAAAACTGTTTTTT
CDR3: CATSRAGTGRTNEKLFF
D: TRBD1
J: TRBJ1-4
size: NA
V: TRBV15